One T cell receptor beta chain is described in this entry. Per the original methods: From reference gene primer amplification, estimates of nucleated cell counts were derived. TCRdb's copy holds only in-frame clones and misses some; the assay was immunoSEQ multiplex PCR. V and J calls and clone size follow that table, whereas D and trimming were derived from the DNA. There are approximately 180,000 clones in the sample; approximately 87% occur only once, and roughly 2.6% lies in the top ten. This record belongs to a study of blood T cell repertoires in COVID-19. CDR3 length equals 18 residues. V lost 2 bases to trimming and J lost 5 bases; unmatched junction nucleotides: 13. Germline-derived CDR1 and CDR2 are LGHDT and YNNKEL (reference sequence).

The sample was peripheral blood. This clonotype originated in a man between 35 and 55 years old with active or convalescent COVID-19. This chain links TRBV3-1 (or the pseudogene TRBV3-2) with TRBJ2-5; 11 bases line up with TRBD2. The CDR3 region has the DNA TGTGCCAGCAGCCAATTTAGTAGCGGGGGGGCTGGTTTGGAGACCCAGTACTTC. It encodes CASSQFSSGGAGLETQYF.